Sequencing of this T cell receptor beta chain was carried out in a study of blood T cell repertoires in COVID-19. The overall study: PBMCs, B-cell-depleted T cells, or T cells were the source of the cDNA or gDNA that made up the material.

Sequencing was performed with immunoSEQ multiplex PCR; in TCRdb, only in-frame clones are kept and a portion is missing. The sample shows about 220,000 clones, just over 85% of them seen only once. This TCR came from a middle-aged woman with acute COVID-19. Sequencing was performed on PBMCs or T cells enriched from blood (not recorded which).

The CDR3 is CASSSLGQGMNTEAFF. The CDR3 DNA reads TGTGCCAGCAGCTCACTTGGACAGGGGATGAACACTGAAGCTTTCTTT. This rearrangement joins TRBV7-3 to TRBJ1-1; 9 positions agree with TRBD1. The germline gives CDR1 SGHTA, CDR2 FQGTGA. This CDR3 is built from 16 residues. The V gene end was trimmed by 4 bases and the J gene end by 0 bases; junction bases not matched to a gene: 6.